The present TCR beta chain was sequenced within a study of blood T cell repertoires in COVID-19. Study-level information: Researchers got acute and convalescent COVID-19 samples from the United States, Italy and Spain. Sample material is recorded as cDNA or gDNA derived from T cells, B-cell-depleted T cells, or PBMCs.

Original processing notes: Amplification from reference gene primers served as the basis for estimated nucleated cell counts. Libraries were prepared by immunoSEQ multiplex PCR; TCRdb keeps only in-frame clonotypes and omits some of them. V and J calls and clone size come straight from that table; D and trimming were deduced from the DNA. The table shows over 150,000 clones, with about 88% occurring only once. Germline V lookup: CDR1 LNHDA, CDR2 SQIVND (reference sequence). V lost 4 bases, J lost 4 bases, and 10 bases lay in between. CDR3 length equals 13 residues. Sequences were obtained from peripheral blood. This rearrangement joins TRBV19 to TRBJ1-1; D is ambiguous. This clonotype was sampled from a man younger than 35 who had recovered from COVID-19. The CDR3 nucleotides are TGTGCCAGTAGTAAGGAGAGCCCCACTGAAGCTTTCTTT. Protein sequence: CASSKESPTEAFF.